This passage covers 5 T cell receptor beta chains from one sample sequenced in a study of human T cells and chemical hapten exposure. TCRdb passed the RACE reads through MiXCR, listing each CDR3 protein once. The top ten clones hold roughly 3.5% of a sample with around 120,000 distinct CDR3 sequences, around 10% of them seen once. Time point meaning: patch test 1, 2 weeks after DPC sensitization. The treatment denotes: therapeutic diphenylcyclopropenone sensitization with weekly scalp DPC. Sequences were derived from whole blood, sampled in connection with sensitization to the hapten diphenylcyclopropenone (DPC). The receptor source for this set is a woman in her thirties or forties with alopecia areata. Some clones in this sample may be carry-over from other donors' samples.

This clonotype turned up a few times. The chain's CDR3 is CASSTGLADTYEQYF. The CDR3 nucleotides read TGTGCCAGTAGTACAGGACTAGCGGATACCTACGAGCAGTACTTC. V and J are TRBV19 and TRBJ2-7; 10 nucleotides match TRBD2. The trim removed 4 bases at V and 2 bases at J, leaving 5 bases unmatched. The germline gives CDR1 LNHDA, CDR2 SQIVND (reference sequence). This CDR3 has 15 amino acids.

This clonotype was found many times. The chain is built from TRBV12-3 or TRBV12-4 and TRBJ1-5; unclear D gene. The CDR3 covers 14 residues. V dropped 6 bases and J dropped 1 base, with 10 bases sitting between them. The CDR3 coding sequence is TGTGCCAGCAGACCAGGTGTGAGCAATCAGCCCCAGCATTTT. It yields the protein CASRPGVSNQPQHF.

Many counts were recorded for this clonotype. The chain joins TRBV20-1 to TRBJ1-1; D possibly corresponds to TRBD1 (6 bases). Germline CDR1 reads DFQATT; CDR2 reads SNEGSKA (reference sequence). The V end was cut by 3 bases, the J end by 0 bases, with 8 bases between. The CDR3 extends over 13 amino acids. The CDR3 loop is CSARTGLNTEAFF. DNA for the CDR3: TGCAGTGCTAGGACAGGCCTGAACACTGAAGCTTTCTTT.

This clonotype was seen many times. The chain joins TRBV24-1 to TRBJ2-2; perhaps TRBD2 as D (6 bases). Trimming cost V 7 bases and J 2 bases, with 10 bases left between them. There are 14 residues in the CDR3. Germline CDR1 and CDR2: KGHDR and SFDVKD. The CDR3 coding sequence is TGTGCCACCAGCGGAGGGGCAAACACCGGGGAGCTGTTTTTT. Encoded protein: CATSGGANTGELFF.

This clonotype appeared a few times. This chain connects TRBV25-1 to TRBJ2-7; 10 bases align to TRBD2. Germline V CDR1 and CDR2: MGHDK, SYGVNS. This CDR3 spans 15 amino acids. The J segment lost 3 bases and the V segment lost 0 bases, leaving 2 bases of the junction unmatched. CDR3 protein: CASSEYKREGYEQYF. As DNA, the CDR3 is TGTGCCAGCAGTGAATACAAGCGGGAGGGCTACGAGCAGTACTTC.